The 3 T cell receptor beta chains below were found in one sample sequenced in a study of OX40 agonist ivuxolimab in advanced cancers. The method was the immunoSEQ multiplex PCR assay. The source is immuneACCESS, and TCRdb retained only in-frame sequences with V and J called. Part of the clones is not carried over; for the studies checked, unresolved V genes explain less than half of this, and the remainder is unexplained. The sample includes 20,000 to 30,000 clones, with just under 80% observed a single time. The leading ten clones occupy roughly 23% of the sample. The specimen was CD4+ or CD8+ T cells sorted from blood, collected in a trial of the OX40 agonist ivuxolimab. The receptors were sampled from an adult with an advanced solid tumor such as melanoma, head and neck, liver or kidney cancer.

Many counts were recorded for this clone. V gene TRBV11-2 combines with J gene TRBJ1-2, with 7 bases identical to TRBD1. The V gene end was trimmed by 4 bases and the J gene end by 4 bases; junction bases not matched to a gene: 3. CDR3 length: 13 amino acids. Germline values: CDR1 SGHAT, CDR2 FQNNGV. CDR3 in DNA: TGTGCCAGCAGCTCTGGGGACAGCTATGGCTACACCTTC. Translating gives CASSSGDSYGYTF.

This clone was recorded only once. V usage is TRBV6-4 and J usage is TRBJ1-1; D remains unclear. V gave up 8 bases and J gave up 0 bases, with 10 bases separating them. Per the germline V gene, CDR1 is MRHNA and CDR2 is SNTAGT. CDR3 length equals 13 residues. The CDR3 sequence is CASSGGMNTEAFF. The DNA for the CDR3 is TGTGCCAGCTCAGGAGGGATGAACACTGAAGCTTTCTTT.

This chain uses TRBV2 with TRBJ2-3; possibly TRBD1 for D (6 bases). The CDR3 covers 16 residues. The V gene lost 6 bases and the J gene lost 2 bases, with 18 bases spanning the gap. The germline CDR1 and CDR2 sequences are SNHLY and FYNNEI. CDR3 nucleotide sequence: TGTGCCAGCAGGAGAGCAGGACAGCCTCTCACAGATACGCAGTATTTT. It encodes CASRRAGQPLTDTQYF.